Below are 18 T cell receptor beta chains sequenced from a single sample in a study of cytomegalovirus exposure and HLA in healthy donors. The study ran its PCR with 60 Vbeta and 13 Jbeta primers. Repertoires were generated with immunoSEQ multiplex PCR, while TCRdb's copy carries only in-frame clones and drops some. In the table there are about 140,000 clones, around 75% of which are singletons. The material sequenced was PBMCs. Receptor source: a female donor in good health and CMV-seronegative.

The CDR3 DNA reads TGTGCCAGCAGCCAGACCGGGGGGGGATATGGCTACACCTTC. It encodes CASSQTGGGYGYTF. The chain links TRBV7-9 to TRBJ1-2; possibly TRBD1 for D (5 bases). The V gene's germline CDR1 is SEHNR and CDR2 FQNEAQ (reference sequence). There are 14 residues in the CDR3. Trimming cost V 5 bases and J 5 bases, with 15 bases left between them.

V usage is TRBV4-2 and J usage is TRBJ1-1, with TRBD1 matching 10 bases. V was clipped by 4 bases and J by 5 bases; unmatched bases: 4. CDR1 LGHNA and CDR2 YNFKEQ come from the germline V gene. The CDR3 is 14 amino acids. CDR3 DNA: TGTGCCAGCAGCCCTCGGACAGGGGGGACTGAAGCTTTCTTT. Residues: CASSPRTGGTEAFF.

This chain joins TRBV6-1 and TRBJ1-2; the D is unclear. The V end lost 0 bases, the J end lost 4 bases, and 9 bases lay between the germline ends. The length of the CDR3 is 14 residues. Germline lookup yields CDR1 MNHNS and CDR2 SASEGT. CDR3 DNA sequence: TGTGCCAGCAGTGAAGCTTACGGCGGCTATGGCTACACCTTC. As protein: CASSEAYGGYGYTF.

This chain uses TRBV30 with TRBJ2-1; D is perhaps TRBD2 (5 bases). The CDR3 loop spans 16 amino acids. V was shortened by 0 bases and J by 2 bases, with 14 bases between the two germline ends. Germline-derived CDR1 and CDR2 are GTSNPN and SVGIG (reference sequence). DNA of the CDR3: TGTGCCTGGAGTGTACAGATCAGCGGAACCTACAATGAGCAGTTCTTC. It encodes CAWSVQISGTYNEQFF. The full variable domain, in which reference TRBV30 and TRBJ2-1 provide the parts outside the CDR3, is SQTIHQWPATLVQPVGSPLSLECTVEGTSNPNLYWYRQAAGRGLQLLFYSVGIGQISSEVPQNLSASRPQDRQFILSSKKLLLSDSGFYLCAWSVQISGTYNEQFFGPGTRLTVL.

This clone was observed a handful of times. The V gene is TRBV10-3, the J gene TRBJ2-1; 15 bases agree with TRBD2. The CDR3 runs to 16 residues. With V trimmed by 0 bases and J by 6 bases, 0 bases remained unmatched. Per the germline V gene, CDR1 is ENHRY and CDR2 is SYGVKD. The CDR3 coding sequence is TGTGCCATCAGTGAGTCGGGACTAGCGGGAGGCAATGAGCAGTTCTTC. It encodes CAISESGLAGGNEQFF.

The chain uses TRBV6-5 and TRBJ1-5, with 7 bases lining up with TRBD1. The germline CDR1 and CDR2 sequences are MNHEY and SVGAGI. This CDR3 spans 14 amino acids. V dropped 4 bases and J dropped 6; count of bases not matched to a gene: 6. The CDR3 reads CASSSTGVGQPQHF. CDR3 DNA sequence: TGTGCCAGCAGTTCCACAGGGGTGGGTCAGCCCCAGCATTTT.

The chain recombines TRBV2 with TRBJ2-7; 7 bases are shared with TRBD1. The CDR3 has 16 amino acids. V shed 5 bases, J shed 3 bases, and the junction held 13 bases outside the gene matches. CDR1 is SNHLY, CDR2 FYNNEI, per germline. The CDR3 protein is CASSWSAGGSIYEQYF. The CDR3 DNA reads as TGTGCCAGCAGTTGGTCAGCAGGGGGTTCTATCTACGAGCAGTACTTC.

The chain uses TRBV2 and TRBJ2-7; a possible D gene is TRBD1 (5 bases). The length of the CDR3 is 12 residues. From germline, CDR1 is SNHLY and CDR2 FYNNEI. V was trimmed by 6 bases and J by 2 bases, leaving 8 bases between them. CDR3 sequence reads: CASRTETYEQYF. For the CDR3, the DNA is TGTGCCAGCAGGACAGAAACCTACGAGCAGTACTTC. The complete variable domain, with remaining parts taken from reference TRBV2 and TRBJ2-7, reads EPEVTQTPSHQVTQMGQEVILRCVPISNHLYFYWYRQILGQKVEFLVSFYNNEISEKSEIFDDQFSVERPDGSNFTLKIRSTKLEDSAMYFCASRTETYEQYFGPGTRLTVT.

This clone appeared once. The chain uses TRBV29-1 and TRBJ2-5, with D maybe TRBD1 (5 bases). Per the germline V gene, CDR1 is SQVTM and CDR2 is ANQGSEA. V was trimmed by 3 bases and J by 5 bases, leaving 16 bases between them. There are 14 residues in the CDR3. For the CDR3, the DNA is TGCAGCGTTGAGGCCCGCCAGGGTCCTGAGACCCAGTACTTC. This encodes CSVEARQGPETQYF.

The V gene is TRBV5-1, the J gene TRBJ2-5, with a possible D match to TRBD2 (5 bases). The CDR3 loop spans 15 amino acids. V dropped 1 base and J dropped 2 bases, with 12 bases sitting between them. The germline gives CDR1 SGHRS, CDR2 YFSETQ. The CDR3 DNA is TGCGCCAGCAGCTTGAGTAGCGAGATACAAGAGACCCAGTACTTC. Amino acid sequence: CASSLSSEIQETQYF.

The chain uses TRBV5-1 and TRBJ2-7, with a tentative D call TRBD1 (5 bases). The V and J ends lost 0 bases and 5 bases respectively, with 6 bases between them. Germline V gene sequence: CDR1 SGHRS, CDR2 YFSETQ. CDR3 size: 12 residues. CDR3 DNA sequence: TGCGCCAGCAGCTTGGTAGGGGACGAGCAGTACTTC. It encodes CASSLVGDEQYF.

Only a few counts were recorded for this clone. CDR3 nucleotides: TGTGCCAGCAGTCCCGGGATGAACACTGAAGCTTTCTTT. Its translation: CASSPGMNTEAFF. This rearrangement joins TRBV6-6 to TRBJ1-1; no clear D gene. The CDR3 loop spans 13 amino acids. V gave up 5 bases and J gave up 0 bases, with 7 bases separating them. Looked up from germline, CDR1 is MNHNY and CDR2 is SVGAGI (reference sequence).

This clone came up once. The CDR3 DNA reads TGCGCCAGCAGCTTGGGCCAGGGTTGGCAAGAGACCCAGTACTTC. Encoded protein: CASSLGQGWQETQYF. The chain uses TRBV5-1 and TRBJ2-5; D is possibly TRBD1 (5 bases). CDR1 and CDR2 from the germline V gene are SGHRS and YFSETQ. Trimming left V 0 bases short and J 2 bases short, with 11 bases between. CDR3 length: 15 amino acids.

This chain connects TRBV29-1 to TRBJ1-2; unclear D gene. Looked up from germline, CDR1 is SQVTM and CDR2 is ANQGSEA. Trimming cost V 4 bases and J 4 bases, with 13 bases left between them. CDR3 length equals 13 residues. The CDR3 DNA reads as TGCAGCGTTGGGCCCCTTGGAGTCTATGGCTACACCTTC. It is translated as CSVGPLGVYGYTF.

The V gene is TRBV27, the J gene TRBJ2-4; 11 nucleotides line up with TRBD2. The CDR3 extends over 16 amino acids. The germline CDR1 and CDR2 sequences are MNHEY and SMNVEV (reference sequence). With 3 bases clipped from V and 7 bases from J, the junction kept 8 bases outside the gene matches. CDR3 sequence reads: CASSFLLAGGVNIQYF. The CDR3 nucleotides read TGTGCCAGCAGTTTCTTGCTAGCGGGAGGAGTCAACATTCAGTACTTC.

The CDR3 spells CSVVRDRADNEQFF. CDR3 sequence (DNA): TGCAGCGTAGTTCGGGACAGGGCGGACAATGAGCAGTTCTTC. The genes are TRBV29-1 and TRBJ2-1, with TRBD1 identical over 9 bases. The J segment lost 5 bases and the V segment lost 6 bases, leaving 8 bases of the junction unmatched. In germline, CDR1 is SQVTM, CDR2 ANQGSEA. This CDR3 region has 14 residues.

The chain joins TRBV15 to TRBJ1-1; D remains ambiguous. This CDR3 spans 16 amino acids. Trimming stripped 0 bases from V and 1 base from J, with 12 bases between. In germline, CDR1 is LNHNV, CDR2 YYDKDF (reference sequence). The CDR3 protein is CATSRDLKTRNTEAFF. CDR3 DNA: TGTGCCACCAGCAGAGATTTGAAGACTCGGAACACTGAAGCTTTCTTT.

The genes are TRBV6-5 and TRBJ2-4, with 9 bases fitting TRBD1. Germline CDR1 reads MNHEY; CDR2 reads SVGAGI. V shed 6 bases and J 9 bases; nucleotides not matched to a gene: 12. This CDR3 has 15 amino acids. The CDR3 loop reads CASRRAGTGFAIQYF. The CDR3 bases are TGTGCCAGCAGGCGAGCCGGGACAGGGTTTGCCATTCAGTACTTC.